Sequencing of this T cell receptor beta chain was carried out in a study of blood T cell repertoires in COVID-19. For the study at large: COVID-19 samples collected from the United States, Italy and Spain covered acute and convalescent phases. Nucleic acid was either cDNA or gDNA, and it came from T cells, B-cell-depleted T cells, or PBMCs.

This clone was observed a single time. Trimming pared 2 bases from V and 8 bases from J, leaving 12 bases between. The CDR3 is made up of 14 amino acids. CDR1 and CDR2 (germline): KGHDR, SFDVKD. In the original processing: Reference gene primers were amplified, and this amplification served to estimate nucleated cell counts. Here immunoSEQ multiplex PCR was the method, and the copy in TCRdb shows in-frame clones only, minus some. The D gene and trimming were derived from the DNA, and the V and J assignments and clone size from that table. The data show approximately 280,000 clones, 75% to 90% seen once.

The sequenced material came from peripheral blood. This clonotype originated in a middle-aged man with acute or convalescent COVID-19. The rearrangement joins TRBV24-1 to TRBJ2-1; D is perhaps TRBD1 (5 bases). The CDR3, as DNA: TGTGCCACCAGTGATTGGACAAAGGCGGATGAGCAGTTCTTC. The encoded protein is CATSDWTKADEQFF.